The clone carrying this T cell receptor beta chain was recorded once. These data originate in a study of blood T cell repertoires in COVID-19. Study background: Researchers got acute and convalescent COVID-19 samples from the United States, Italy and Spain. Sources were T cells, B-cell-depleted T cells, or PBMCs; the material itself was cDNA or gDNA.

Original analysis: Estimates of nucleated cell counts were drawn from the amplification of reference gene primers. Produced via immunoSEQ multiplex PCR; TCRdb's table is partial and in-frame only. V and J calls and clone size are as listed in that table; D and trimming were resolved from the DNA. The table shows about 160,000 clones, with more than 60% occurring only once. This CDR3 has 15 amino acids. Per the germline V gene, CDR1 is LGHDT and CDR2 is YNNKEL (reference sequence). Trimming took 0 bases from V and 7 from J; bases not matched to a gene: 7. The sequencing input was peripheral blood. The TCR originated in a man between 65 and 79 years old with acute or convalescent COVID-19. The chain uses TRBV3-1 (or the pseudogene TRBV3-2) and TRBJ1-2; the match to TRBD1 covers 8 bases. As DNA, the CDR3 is TGTGCCAGCAGCCAAGATGGGACAGGAGGATTTGGCTACACCTTC. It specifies CASSQDGTGGFGYTF.